This entry lists 6 T cell receptor beta chains sequenced from one sample in a study of T cell repertoires in cytomegalovirus infection. No antigen has been identified for these receptors. One entry per CDR3 protein results from TCRdb running MiXCR on the reads. The sample lists around 120,000 distinct CDR3 sequences, more than 20% occurring once. The sequenced sample was PBMCs, sequenced either directly or after in vitro stimulation (not recorded which). Every receptor here comes from a human donor in good health (CMV status not recorded). Some clones in this sample may be carry-over from other donors' samples.

The chain couples TRBV5-4 to TRBJ1-4, with TRBD1 matching over 10 bases. The CDR3 covers 15 residues. V was clipped by 4 bases and J by 7 bases; unmatched bases: 7. In germline, CDR1 is SGHNT, CDR2 YYREEE (reference sequence). The CDR3, as DNA: TGTGCCAGCAGCCCGAAGGGACAGGGGAGTGAAAAACTGTTTTTT. It is translated as CASSPKGQGSEKLFF.

This clonotype was detected ten times or more. The J gene is TRBJ2-3, the V gene TRBV7-2; 15 bases agree with TRBD2. Germline loops: CDR1 SGHTA, CDR2 FQGNSA. CDR3 length: 18 residues. J lost 6 bases, V lost 3 bases, and 10 bases had no gene match. The chain's CDR3 is CASSFGLAGGLRGDTQYF. CDR3 DNA sequence: TGTGCCAGCAGCTTCGGACTAGCGGGAGGGCTGCGAGGGGATACGCAGTATTTT.

The chain couples TRBV12-3 or TRBV12-4 to TRBJ2-5; 8 positions match TRBD1. Trimming cost V 5 bases and J 5 bases; bases outside gene matches: 10. The CDR3 length is 15 residues. The CDR3: CASSLGQGAGETQYF. The CDR3 DNA is TGTGCCAGCAGTCTCGGACAGGGAGCCGGCGAGACCCAGTACTTC.

This clonotype was counted once. It may be a read error: a sequence one base away is much more abundant. CDR3 residues: CDSSTTGRDGYTF. The CDR3 nucleotides are TGTGACAGCAGTACGACAGGGAGGGATGGCTACACCTTC. The chain carries TRBV6-1 and TRBJ1-2; 7 bases are a match to TRBD1. Per the germline V gene, CDR1 is MNHNS and CDR2 is SASEGT. The CDR3 is made up of 13 amino acids.

This clonotype was detected a few times. The V call is TRBV5-8, the J call TRBJ2-5; D possibly corresponds to TRBD2 (5 bases). V shed 0 bases and J shed 5 bases, with 17 bases lying between them. CDR3 length: 16 residues. From germline, CDR1 is SGHTS and CDR2 YDEGEE. CDR3 nucleotides: TGTGCCAGCAGCTTGGGGAGCGGCACCAATCAGGAGACCCAGTACTTC. The encoded protein is CASSLGSGTNQETQYF.

The J gene is TRBJ1-6, the V gene TRBV7-9; possibly TRBD1 for D (5 bases). This CDR3 is 15 amino acids long. Germline lookup yields CDR1 SEHNR and CDR2 FQNEAQ (reference sequence). The V gene lost 1 base and the J gene lost 8 bases, with 12 bases spanning the gap. CDR3 in amino acids: CASSLGAVGDSPLHF. In DNA form, the CDR3 reads TGTGCCAGCAGCTTAGGGGCGGTGGGGGATTCACCCCTCCACTTT.